The subject of this entry is one TCR beta chain. Its target is not known. Those patients picked for sequencing had displayed CD8+CD57+ cell expansion on flow cytometry. The data derive from a study of CD8+CD57+ T cells in acquired aplastic anemia. Genomic DNA, the template, was used for profiling of the TCR beta VDJ and CDR3. MiXCR, run by TCRdb on the reads, gives a single entry per CDR3 protein. The sample lists some 170,000 distinct CDR3 sequences, around 50% occurring once. Notes on the study in general: Over 25 CD8+ CDR3 sequences occurred in both the patients and the controls.

This CDR3 is built from 14 residues. Germline V gene sequence: CDR1 SNHLY, CDR2 FYNNEI. The sequence came from a human donor with aplastic anemia. Sequencing was done on a sample of sorted CD4+, CD8+, or CD8+CD57+ T cells (not recorded which) from PBMCs. The chain recombines TRBV2 with TRBJ2-3; possibly TRBD1 for D (6 bases). Judging by the DNA end, TRBJ1-5 fits better; the J call may be wrong. DNA for the CDR3: TGTGCCAGCAGACAGGGAATTTCAACAGATACGCAGCATTTT. It yields the protein CASRQGISTDTQHF.